The 8 T cell receptor beta chains below were found in one sample sequenced in a study of blood T cell repertoires in COVID-19. Only in-frame clones appear in the TCRdb table, and some are missing; sequencing was by immunoSEQ multiplex PCR. The repertoire holds about 190,000 clones, with 80% to 90% as singletons. The sequenced sample consisted of peripheral blood. These receptors were obtained from a human donor in a cohort sampled during active COVID-19.

The chain recombines TRBV6-2 or TRBV6-3 with TRBJ1-1; no definite D call. CDR1 and CDR2 (germline): MNHEY, SVGEGT. The CDR3 length is 12 residues. The V end lost 0 bases, the J end lost 10 bases, and 9 bases lay between the germline ends. CDR3 DNA sequence: TGTGCCAGCAGTTACTCATGGGCAACAGCTTTCTTT. It translates to CASSYSWATAFF.

This chain joins TRBV11-2 and TRBJ1-2; D perhaps matches TRBD1 (6 bases). The CDR3 contains 15 residues. V shed 2 bases and J shed 2 bases, with 12 bases lying between them. Germline loops: CDR1 SGHAT, CDR2 FQNNGV. CDR3 in DNA: TGTGCCAGCAGCTTAAATAGGGGGTTGAACTATGGCTACACCTTC. Translation gives CASSLNRGLNYGYTF.

The chain recombines TRBV5-4 with TRBJ1-2; 7 bases align to TRBD1. Per germline, CDR1 SGHNT and CDR2 YYREEE (reference sequence). The CDR3 length is 15 residues. J gave up 4 bases and V 1 base, and 7 bases lay outside the gene matches. CDR3 region: CASSLQGDGAYGYTF. CDR3 nucleotide sequence: TGTGCCAGCAGCTTGCAGGGGGATGGGGCCTATGGCTACACCTTC. The variable domain in full, with the rest retrieved from reference TRBV5-4 and TRBJ1-2, is ETGVTQSPTHLIKTRGQQVTLRCSSQSGHNTVSWYQQALGQGPQFIFQYYREEENGRGNFPPRFSGLQFPNYSSELNVNALELDDSALYLCASSLQGDGAYGYTFGSGTRLTVV.

V usage is TRBV30 and J usage is TRBJ2-2; TRBD2 matches at 9 bases. V shed 0 bases, J shed 6 bases, and the junction held 5 bases outside the gene matches. The CDR3 contains 15 residues. CDR1 is GTSNPN and CDR2 is SVGIG in the germline V gene (reference sequence). CDR3 nucleotide sequence: TGTGCCTGGAGTGTGGCGGGAGGGCCCGCCGGGGAGCTGTTTTTT. Translating it yields CAWSVAGGPAGELFF.

The rearrangement links TRBV2 to TRBJ2-1; TRBD1 is a possible D gene (5 bases). The germline gives CDR1 SNHLY, CDR2 FYNNEI. Trimming left V 9 bases short and J 0 bases short, with 9 bases between. The CDR3 runs 13 residues. The CDR3 spells CASYRSSYNEQFF. Written as DNA, the CDR3 is TGTGCCAGTTACAGGAGCTCCTACAATGAGCAGTTCTTC.

The chain joins TRBV18 to TRBJ1-1, with D tentatively TRBD1 (6 bases). Germline V gives CDR1 KGHSH, CDR2 LQKENI. V shed 6 bases and J shed 6 bases, with 14 bases lying between them. The CDR3 sequence is 13 residues long. In DNA, the CDR3 is TGTGCCAGCTCGGAAAGCGGGGGGCCTGAAGCTTTCTTT. As protein: CASSESGGPEAFF.

The chain couples TRBV30 to TRBJ2-7; D gene uncertain. Germline V gene data show CDR1 as GTSNPN and CDR2 as SVGIG (reference sequence). The length of the CDR3 is 15 residues. V lost 3 bases and J 4 bases, leaving 19 bases between the germline ends. CDR3 protein: CAWSTVGSKTYEQYV. The CDR3 DNA reads as TGTGCCTGGAGCACAGTCGGCAGCAAGACGTACGAGCAGTACGTC.

J is TRBJ1-2 and V is TRBV3-1 (or the pseudogene TRBV3-2), with D unresolved. Germline V gene data show CDR1 as LGHDT and CDR2 as YNNKEL (reference sequence). V lost 1 base to trimming and J lost 8 bases, with 8 bases between them. CDR3 length: 12 residues. CDR3 in DNA: TGTGCCAGCAGCCAAGGTAATGGCGGCTACACCTTC. Its protein is CASSQGNGGYTF.